This TCR beta chain stems from a study of OX40 agonist ivuxolimab in advanced cancers. Study-wide background: At around 83% male, the cohort had a mean age of about 60 years, ranging from about 20 to 79. Partial response was recorded in three patients: one hepatocellular carcinoma and two cutaneous melanoma cases.

The CDR3 runs to 11 residues. The V gene lost 10 bases and the J gene lost 6 bases, with 9 bases spanning the gap. Germline CDR1 SEHNR, CDR2 FQNEAQ (reference sequence). The assay was immunoSEQ multiplex PCR, and TCRdb's table has in-frame clones only and misses some. Among 25,000 to 35,000 clones, approximately 91% were seen once, and the ten largest hold 38%. This clone has only a few counts. The sequence was collected from an adult with an advanced solid tumor such as melanoma, head and neck, liver or kidney cancer. This specimen consisted of CD4+ or CD8+ T cells sorted from blood, obtained in a trial of the OX40 agonist ivuxolimab. The chain carries TRBV7-9 and TRBJ2-2; no reliable D call. This CDR3 reads CATRRAGELFF. CDR3 DNA sequence: TGTGCCACACGACGGGCCGGGGAGCTGTTTTTT.